This TCR beta chain originates from a study of cytomegalovirus exposure and HLA in healthy donors. PCR used 60 Vbeta primers and 13 Jbeta primers. Method: immunoSEQ multiplex PCR; TCRdb's copy keeps in-frame clones and lacks some. This sample carries some 130,000 clones, 80% of them seen once, and the ten largest clones take about 4.9%. CDR1 MDHEN and CDR2 SYDVKM come from the germline V gene. V was cut by 2 bases and J by 1 base, with 8 bases left in between. CDR3 length equals 14 residues. The chain combines TRBV28 with TRBJ1-1; D is perhaps TRBD1 (6 bases). This clonotype was obtained from a man aged 25 to 40 in good health. Sequencing input: PBMCs. The CDR3 here is CASSLGQRNTEAFF. The CDR3 nucleotides read TGTGCCAGCAGTTTAGGACAGCGGAACACTGAAGCTTTCTTT.